Each of the 15 T cell receptor beta chains below was sequenced from the same sample in a study of T cells in localized non-small cell lung cancer. The protocol was immunoSEQ multiplex PCR, while the TCRdb copy is restricted to in-frame clones and leaves out a portion. The sample includes around 35,000 clones, around nine tenths of them seen just once. The starting material was peripheral blood, obtained before any cancer treatment. The receptors were gathered from a woman aged 35 to 69 with stage I lung adenocarcinoma.

This chain joins TRBV5-1 and TRBJ2-5, with 10 bases identical to TRBD1. The J segment lost 4 bases and the V segment lost 4 bases, leaving 7 bases of the junction unmatched. Germline V lookup: CDR1 SGHRS, CDR2 YFSETQ. The CDR3 runs to 15 residues. The CDR3 DNA reads TGCGCCAGCAGCATCGGACAGGGGGGAGGAGAGACCCAGTACTTC. Translation gives CASSIGQGGGETQYF. Filled out from reference TRBV5-1 and TRBJ2-5, the complete variable domain reads KAGVTQTPRYLIKTRGQQVTLSCSPISGHRSVSWYQQTPGQGLQFLFEYFSETQRNKGNFPGRFSGRQFSNSRSEMNVSTLELGDSALYLCASSIGQGGGETQYFGPGTRLLVL.

The rearrangement uses TRBV5-4 and TRBJ2-6; 8 nucleotides align to TRBD1. The CDR3 runs to 17 residues. CDR1 SGHNT and CDR2 YYREEE come from the germline V gene (reference sequence). The ends lost 0 bases at V and 2 bases at J; junction bases unmatched: 4. CDR3 nucleotides: TGTGCCAGCAGCTTGGCTCGGACAGGGACTGGGGCCAACGTCCTGACTTTC. The encoded protein is CASSLARTGTGANVLTF. The complete variable domain, with remaining parts taken from reference TRBV5-4 and TRBJ2-6, reads ETGVTQSPTHLIKTRGQQVTLRCSSQSGHNTVSWYQQALGQGPQFIFQYYREEENGRGNFPPRFSGLQFPNYSSELNVNALELDDSALYLCASSLARTGTGANVLTFGAGSRLTVL.

This clone was picked up a small number of times. The V call is TRBV18, the J call TRBJ1-2; 7 bases align to TRBD1. Germline lookup yields CDR1 KGHSH and CDR2 LQKENI. V was clipped by 6 bases and J by 6 bases; unmatched bases: 4. There are 12 residues in the CDR3. The CDR3 DNA sequence: TGTGCCAGCTCCCGCGACAGGGATGGCTACACCTTC. The encoded protein is CASSRDRDGYTF.

The chain couples TRBV7-2 to TRBJ2-5; unclear D gene. CDR1 is SGHTA, CDR2 FQGNSA, per germline. Trimming pared 5 bases from V and 3 bases from J, leaving 10 bases between. The CDR3 has 13 residues. The CDR3 is CASSGSTKETQYF. The CDR3 DNA reads as TGTGCCAGCAGCGGTTCGACCAAAGAGACCCAGTACTTC.

The chain carries TRBV9 and TRBJ1-1; D remains unclear. Germline values: CDR1 SGDLS, CDR2 YYNGEE. This CDR3 contains 15 residues. Trimming removed 1 base at V and 5 bases at J, with 15 bases between. CDR3 region: CASSVSPSGRTEAFF. In nucleotides, the CDR3 is TGTGCCAGCAGCGTATCCCCCTCCGGTCGGACTGAAGCTTTCTTT.

The table lists this clone with a few counts. The rearrangement joins TRBV18 to TRBJ2-3, with D uncertain. This CDR3 is built from 15 residues. Trimming cost V 0 bases and J 5 bases, with 12 bases left between them. From germline, CDR1 is KGHSH and CDR2 LQKENI. CDR3 sequence (DNA): TGTGCCAGCTCACCACCGCGAACCACCAAAGATACGCAGTATTTT. This gives the protein CASSPPRTTKDTQYF.

The gene calls are TRBV6-1 and TRBJ1-6; no definite D call. V lost 3 bases and J 10 bases, leaving 16 bases between the germline ends. This CDR3 has 15 residues. Germline V gene sequence: CDR1 MNHNS, CDR2 SASEGT. The CDR3 sequence is CASSDNGQESSPLHF. As DNA, the CDR3 is TGTGCCAGCAGTGACAACGGCCAGGAGAGCTCACCCCTCCACTTT.

This chain uses TRBV19 with TRBJ1-5, with D unclear. CDR3 size: 14 residues. With 6 bases removed from V and 2 bases from J, the gap between germline ends came to 11 bases. Germline assignment: CDR1 LNHDA and CDR2 SQIVND (reference sequence). The CDR3 reads CASRIVGGNQPQHF. DNA for the CDR3: TGTGCCAGTAGGATTGTTGGGGGCAATCAGCCCCAGCATTTT.

The chain links TRBV7-8 to TRBJ2-7, with D uncertain. Trimming pared 5 bases from V and 3 bases from J, leaving 8 bases between. The CDR3 spans 12 residues. The germline V gene encodes CDR1 SGHVS and CDR2 FQNEAQ. CDR3 sequence (DNA): TGTGCCAGCAGCCTAACACTCTACGAGCAGTACTTC. This codes for CASSLTLYEQYF.

This chain uses TRBV19 with TRBJ1-2; maybe TRBD1 (5 bases). CDR3 length: 15 residues. V was clipped by 1 base and J by 7 bases, with 16 bases between them. CDR1 and CDR2 from the germline V gene are LNHDA and SQIVND (reference sequence). As DNA, the CDR3 is TGTGCCAGTAGTATAGCCCAGGGCGGTTTGGGTGGCTACACCTTC. Translating it yields CASSIAQGGLGGYTF.

The genes are TRBV4-1 and TRBJ2-7; D might be TRBD1 (6 bases). V lost 0 bases to trimming and J lost 1 base, with 19 bases between them. The CDR3 consists of 18 residues. Germline CDR1 is MGHRA and CDR2 is YSYEKL. The CDR3 loop reads CASSQEGAQGVYSYEQYF. CDR3 DNA: TGCGCCAGCAGCCAAGAAGGGGCACAGGGCGTTTATTCCTACGAGCAGTACTTC.

This chain links TRBV18 with TRBJ2-5; possible D gene TRBD2, 6 bases. TRBJ2-7 matches the DNA end more closely, so the J call is doubtful. The CDR3 contains 14 residues. Germline CDR1 KGHSH, CDR2 LQKENI. The CDR3 is CASSPGSQGYEQYF. CDR3 sequence (DNA): TGTGCCAGCTCACCCGGGAGCCAAGGATACGAGCAGTACTTC.

The CDR3 region is CASSVIQGDNSPLHF. DNA of the CDR3: TGTGCCAGCAGTGTCATACAGGGGGATAATTCACCCCTCCACTTT. The chain links TRBV6-1 to TRBJ1-6, with TRBD1 matching over 8 bases. J was trimmed by 5 bases and V by 4 bases; bases with no gene match: 4. In germline, CDR1 is MNHNS, CDR2 SASEGT. The CDR3 totals 15 residues.

This chain uses TRBV4-3 with TRBJ1-4; D unresolved. Germline CDR1 and CDR2: LGHNA and YSLEER. Between the trimmed V and J ends, which lost 3 bases and 10 bases, there was a span of 24 bases. This CDR3 has 17 amino acids. The CDR3 spells CASSHAFYIDIPGKLFF. The CDR3 coding sequence is TGCGCCAGCAGCCACGCCTTCTATATCGACATACCAGGAAAACTGTTTTTT.

The chain joins TRBV12-5 to TRBJ1-2, with D hard to call. The CDR3 consists of 14 residues. V lost 1 base, J lost 4 bases, and 10 bases lay in between. Germline CDR1 is LGHNT and CDR2 is FRNRAP. DNA of the CDR3: TGTGCTAGTGGTTTGGAGGCTGGTGTCTATGGCTACACCTTC. It encodes CASGLEAGVYGYTF.